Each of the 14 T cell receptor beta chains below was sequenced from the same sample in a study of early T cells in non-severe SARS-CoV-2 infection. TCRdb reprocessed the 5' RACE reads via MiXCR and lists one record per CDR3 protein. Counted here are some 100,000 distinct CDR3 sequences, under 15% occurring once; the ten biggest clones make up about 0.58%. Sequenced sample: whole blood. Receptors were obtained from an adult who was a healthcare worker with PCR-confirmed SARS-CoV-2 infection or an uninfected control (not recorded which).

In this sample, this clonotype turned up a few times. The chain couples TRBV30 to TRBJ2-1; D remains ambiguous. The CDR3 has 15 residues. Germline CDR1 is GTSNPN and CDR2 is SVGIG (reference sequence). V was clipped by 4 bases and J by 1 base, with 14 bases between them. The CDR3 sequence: CAWTTKPGSYNEQFF. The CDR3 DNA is TGTGCCTGGACCACGAAGCCCGGTTCCTACAATGAGCAGTTCTTC.

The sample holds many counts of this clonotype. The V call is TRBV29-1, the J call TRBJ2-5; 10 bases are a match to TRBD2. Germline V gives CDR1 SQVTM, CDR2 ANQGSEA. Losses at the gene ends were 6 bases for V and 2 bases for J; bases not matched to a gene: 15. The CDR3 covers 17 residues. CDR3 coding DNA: TGCAGCGTCTCTAGCGGGGGATGGTACGACGAACAAGAGACCCAGTACTTC. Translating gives CSVSSGGWYDEQETQYF. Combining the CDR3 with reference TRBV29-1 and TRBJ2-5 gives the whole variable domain SAVISQKPSRDICQRGTSLTIQCQVDSQVTMMFWYRQQPGQSLTLIATANQGSEATYESGFVIDKFPISRPNLTFSTLTVSNMSPEDSSIYLCSVSSGGWYDEQETQYFGPGTRLLVL.

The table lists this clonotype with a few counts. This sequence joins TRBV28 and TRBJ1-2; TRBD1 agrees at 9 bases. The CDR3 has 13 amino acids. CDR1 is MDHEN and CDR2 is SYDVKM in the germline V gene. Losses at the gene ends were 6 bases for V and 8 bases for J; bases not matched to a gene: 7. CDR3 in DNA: TGTGCCAGCAGCCGGGACAGGGCTATCGGCTACACCTTC. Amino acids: CASSRDRAIGYTF.

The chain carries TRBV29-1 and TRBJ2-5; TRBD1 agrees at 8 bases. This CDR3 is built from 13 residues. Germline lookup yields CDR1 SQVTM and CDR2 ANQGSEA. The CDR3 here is CSSNRGYQETQYF. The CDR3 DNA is TGCAGTAGCAACAGGGGGTACCAAGAGACCCAGTACTTC.

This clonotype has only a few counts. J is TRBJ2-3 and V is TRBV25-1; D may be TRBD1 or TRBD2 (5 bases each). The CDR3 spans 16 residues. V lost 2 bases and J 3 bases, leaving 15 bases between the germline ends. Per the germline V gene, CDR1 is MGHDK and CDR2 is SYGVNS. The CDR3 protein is CASSEHGAGLTDTQYF. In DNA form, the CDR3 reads TGTGCCAGCAGTGAACACGGGGCAGGGTTGACAGATACGCAGTATTTT.

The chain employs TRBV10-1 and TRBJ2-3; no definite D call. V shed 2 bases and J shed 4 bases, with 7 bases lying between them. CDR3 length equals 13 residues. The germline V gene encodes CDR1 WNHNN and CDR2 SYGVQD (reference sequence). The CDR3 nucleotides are TGCGCCAGCAGTGAGCTAGTGTCAGATACGCAGTATTTT. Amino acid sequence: CASSELVSDTQYF.

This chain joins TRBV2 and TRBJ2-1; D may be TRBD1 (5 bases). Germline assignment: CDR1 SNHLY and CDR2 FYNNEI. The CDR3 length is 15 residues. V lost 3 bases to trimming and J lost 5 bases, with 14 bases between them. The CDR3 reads CASSDKGVFHNEQFF. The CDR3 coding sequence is TGTGCCAGCAGTGATAAAGGGGTTTTTCACAATGAGCAGTTCTTC. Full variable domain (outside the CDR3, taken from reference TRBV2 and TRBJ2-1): EPEVTQTPSHQVTQMGQEVILRCVPISNHLYFYWYRQILGQKVEFLVSFYNNEISEKSEIFDDQFSVERPDGSNFTLKIRSTKLEDSAMYFCASSDKGVFHNEQFFGPGTRLTVL.

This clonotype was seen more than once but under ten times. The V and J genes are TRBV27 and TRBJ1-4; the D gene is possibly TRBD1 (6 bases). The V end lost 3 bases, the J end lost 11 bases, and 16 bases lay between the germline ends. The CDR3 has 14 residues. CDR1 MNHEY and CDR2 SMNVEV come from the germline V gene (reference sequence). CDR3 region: CASSFSGGERKLFF. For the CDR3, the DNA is TGTGCCAGCAGTTTTTCGGGGGGCGAAAGGAAACTGTTTTTT.

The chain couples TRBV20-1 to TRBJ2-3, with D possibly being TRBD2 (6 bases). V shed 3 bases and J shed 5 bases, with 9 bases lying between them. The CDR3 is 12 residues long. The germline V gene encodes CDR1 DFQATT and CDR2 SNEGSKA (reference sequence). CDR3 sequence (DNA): TGCAGTGCTAGCGGGGGTCAAGATACGCAGTATTTT. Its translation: CSASGGQDTQYF.

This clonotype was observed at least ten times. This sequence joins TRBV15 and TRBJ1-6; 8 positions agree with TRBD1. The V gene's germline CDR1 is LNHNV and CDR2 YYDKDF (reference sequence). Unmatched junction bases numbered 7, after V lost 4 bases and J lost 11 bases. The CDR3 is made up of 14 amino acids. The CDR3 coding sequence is TGTGCCACCAGCACTGACAGGGGATTAACACCCCTCCACTTT. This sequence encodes CATSTDRGLTPLHF.

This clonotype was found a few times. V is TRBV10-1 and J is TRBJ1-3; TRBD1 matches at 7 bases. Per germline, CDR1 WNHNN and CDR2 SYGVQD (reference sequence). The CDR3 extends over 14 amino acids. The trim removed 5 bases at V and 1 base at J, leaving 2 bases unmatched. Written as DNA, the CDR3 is TGCGCCAGCAGTACGGGACAGTCTGGAAACACCATATATTTT. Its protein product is CASSTGQSGNTIYF.

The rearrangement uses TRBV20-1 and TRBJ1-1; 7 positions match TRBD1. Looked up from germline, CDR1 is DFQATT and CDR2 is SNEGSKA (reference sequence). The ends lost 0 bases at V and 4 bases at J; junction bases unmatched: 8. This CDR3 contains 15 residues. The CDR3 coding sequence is TGCAGTGCTAGAGATAAGGGGGCGGGCGGCACTGAAGCTTTCTTT. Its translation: CSARDKGAGGTEAFF.

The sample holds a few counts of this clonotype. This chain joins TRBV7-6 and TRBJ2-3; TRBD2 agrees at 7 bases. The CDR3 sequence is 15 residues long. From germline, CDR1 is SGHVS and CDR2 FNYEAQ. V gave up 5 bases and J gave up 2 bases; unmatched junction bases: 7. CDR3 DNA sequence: TGTGCCAGCAGCCCAGCCGGGGGGTTCACAGATACGCAGTATTTT. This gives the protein CASSPAGGFTDTQYF.

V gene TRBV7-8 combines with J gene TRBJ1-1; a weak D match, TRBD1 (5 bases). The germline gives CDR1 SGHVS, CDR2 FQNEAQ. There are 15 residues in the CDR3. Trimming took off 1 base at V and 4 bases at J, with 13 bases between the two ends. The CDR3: CASSLVGRVGTEAFF. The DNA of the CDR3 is TGTGCCAGCAGCTTAGTGGGCAGGGTGGGCACTGAAGCTTTCTTT.